These 30 T cell receptor beta chains share one sample of origin, sequenced in a study of cytomegalovirus exposure and HLA in healthy donors. The PCR was carried out with 60 Vbeta primers and 13 Jbeta primers. The data were produced by immunoSEQ multiplex PCR, yet TCRdb's version contains in-frame clones alone and is incomplete. Of about 190,000 clones listed, around 78% are singletons. Sequencing was performed on PBMCs. These TCRs come from a woman between 25 and 40 years old in good health and CMV-seropositive.

As to this clone: At one end the junction does not follow the germline gene, possibly because of a read error. In DNA form, the CDR3 reads TGTGCCAGCACTGTGTTGGGTAGCAATCAGCCCCGGCATTTT. It translates to CASTVLGSNQPRHF. The chain employs TRBV6-1 and TRBJ1-5, with D hard to call. Germline CDR1 and CDR2: MNHNS and SASEGT. The CDR3 sequence is 14 residues long.

This rearrangement joins TRBV7-2 to TRBJ2-1; the match to TRBD1 covers 12 bases. V shed 5 bases, J shed 7 bases, and the junction held 6 bases outside the gene matches. The CDR3 length is 15 residues. CDR1 and CDR2 from the germline V gene are SGHTA and FQGNSA. CDR3 nucleotides: TGTGCCAGCAGCGACCGGGACAGGGGGCTGAATGAGCAGTTCTTC. Residues: CASSDRDRGLNEQFF.

This clone was seen just once. In DNA form, the CDR3 reads TGTGCCAGCAACTTTGACAGGGGCGGGACTGAAGCTTTCTTT. Protein sequence: CASNFDRGGTEAFF. The chain links TRBV7-2 to TRBJ1-1; 8 bases are a match to TRBD1. Germline assignment: CDR1 SGHTA and CDR2 FQGNSA. V was clipped by 7 bases and J by 5 bases; unmatched bases: 9. The CDR3 covers 14 residues.

This clone was detected a few times. This chain links TRBV5-5 with TRBJ1-1; 7 nucleotides match TRBD1. CDR3 length equals 15 residues. CDR1 and CDR2 from the germline V gene are SGHKS and YYEKEE (reference sequence). The ends lost 4 bases at V and 5 bases at J; junction bases unmatched: 11. CDR3 region: CASSRTGGKRTEAFF. CDR3 nucleotides: TGTGCCAGCAGCCGGACAGGAGGCAAGAGGACTGAAGCTTTCTTT. Based on the CDR3 plus reference TRBV5-5 and TRBJ1-1, the full variable domain is DAGVTQSPTHLIKTRGQQVTLRCSPISGHKSVSWYQQVLGQGPQFIFQYYEKEERGRGNFPDRFSARQFPNYSSELNVNALLLGDSALYLCASSRTGGKRTEAFFGQGTRLTVV.

V usage is TRBV11-3 and J usage is TRBJ1-1; unclear D gene. The V end lost 5 bases, the J end lost 3 bases, and 13 bases lay between the germline ends. CDR1 is SGHNT, CDR2 YENEEA, per germline. The CDR3 is 14 amino acids. CDR3 sequence: CASSLNQVDTEAFF. The DNA of the CDR3 is TGTGCCAGCAGCCTGAATCAGGTCGACACTGAAGCTTTCTTT.

The rearrangement uses TRBV7-8 and TRBJ2-3; 7 bases match TRBD2. From germline, CDR1 is SGHVS and CDR2 FQNEAQ. This CDR3 comprises 15 residues. The V and J ends lost 3 bases and 6 bases, in that order; junction bases with no gene match: 9. The CDR3 sequence: CASSLLTGGRDTQYF. CDR3 DNA sequence: TGTGCCAGCAGCTTGCTGACGGGAGGCCGGGATACGCAGTATTTT. Full variable domain (rest looked up from reference TRBV7-8 and TRBJ2-3): GAGVSQSPRYKVAKRGQDVALRCDPISGHVSLFWYQQALGQGPEFLTYFQNEAQLDKSGLPSDRFFAERPEGSVSTLKIQRTQQEDSAVYLCASSLLTGGRDTQYFGPGTRLTVL.

The J gene is TRBJ1-1, the V gene TRBV2, with D unclear. Germline V CDR1 and CDR2: SNHLY, FYNNEI. V was cut by 3 bases and J by 3 bases, with 8 bases left in between. The CDR3 spans 13 residues. This CDR3 is CASSDMTHTEAFF. The DNA for the CDR3 is TGTGCCAGCAGTGATATGACTCACACTGAAGCTTTCTTT.

The rearrangement uses TRBV10-3 and TRBJ2-4, with a possible D match to TRBD1 (6 bases). Germline CDR1 reads ENHRY; CDR2 reads SYGVKD. Trimming left V 0 bases short and J 6 bases short, with 12 bases between. The CDR3 covers 15 residues. For the CDR3, the DNA is TGTGCCATCAGTGAGTCTAAGGACAGAGGAAACATTCAGTACTTC. Its translation is CAISESKDRGNIQYF.

This chain uses TRBV5-4 with TRBJ1-2; no clear D gene. CDR1 SGHNT and CDR2 YYREEE come from the germline V gene (reference sequence). V was cut by 0 bases and J by 6 bases, with 12 bases left in between. The CDR3 covers 14 residues. This chain's CDR3 is CASSLGPSGHGYTF. For the CDR3, the DNA is TGTGCCAGCAGCTTGGGGCCCAGCGGCCATGGCTACACCTTC.

The chain employs TRBV5-1 and TRBJ2-3, with D possibly being TRBD1 (6 bases). V lost 0 bases and J 10 bases, leaving 12 bases between the germline ends. CDR1 SGHRS and CDR2 YFSETQ come from the germline V gene. The CDR3 length is 13 residues. Written as DNA, the CDR3 is TGCGCCAGCAGCTTGGCCGGACAGCAGGCGCAGTATTTT. Translating it yields CASSLAGQQAQYF.

This clone has a single count. J is TRBJ2-5 and V is TRBV5-6, with TRBD2 matching over 7 bases. The J call may not be correct, given that the DNA end is closer to TRBJ2-7. CDR3 length: 14 residues. Per the germline V gene, CDR1 is SGHDT and CDR2 is YYEEEE. The CDR3 is CASSLGRLAYEQYF. The CDR3 DNA follows: TGTGCCAGCAGCTTGGGTCGACTAGCTTACGAGCAGTACTTC.

The rearrangement joins TRBV28 to TRBJ1-1; D remains unclear. In germline, CDR1 is MDHEN, CDR2 SYDVKM. With 10 bases removed from V and 1 base from J, the gap between germline ends came to 10 bases. The CDR3 consists of 12 residues. The CDR3 DNA reads as TGTGCCATCCACAGTGGGAACACTGAAGCTTTCTTT. This translates into CAIHSGNTEAFF.

This clone appeared a single time. The chain joins TRBV6-6 to TRBJ2-7, with 8 positions matching TRBD1. The CDR3 covers 16 residues. After removal of 5 bases from V and 2 bases from J, the junction contained 11 bases not matched to a gene. Germline V lookup: CDR1 MNHNY, CDR2 SVGAGI (reference sequence). The CDR3, as DNA: TGTGCCAGCAGTCTCCACAGGGGGAACCTTCCCTACGAGCAGTACTTC. Its translation: CASSLHRGNLPYEQYF.

This chain uses TRBV7-6 with TRBJ1-5; tentatively, D is TRBD1 (6 bases). From germline, CDR1 is SGHVS and CDR2 FNYEAQ. Trimming stripped 5 bases from V and 4 bases from J, with 9 bases between. This CDR3 has 13 amino acids. The CDR3: CASSPDSNQPQHF. CDR3 in DNA: TGTGCCAGCAGCCCGGACAGTAATCAGCCCCAGCATTTT.

V is TRBV19 and J is TRBJ1-2; no clear D. Germline CDR1 reads LNHDA; CDR2 reads SQIVND (reference sequence). This CDR3 has 13 residues. V was shortened by 9 bases and J by 2 bases, with 13 bases between the two germline ends. The CDR3 bases are TGTGCCAGCACCCTTAGCGGGAACTATGGCTACACCTTC. Its protein product is CASTLSGNYGYTF. Based on the CDR3 plus reference TRBV19 and TRBJ1-2, the full variable domain is DGGITQSPKYLFRKEGQNVTLSCEQNLNHDAMYWYRQDPGQGLRLIYYSQIVNDFQKGDIAEGYSVSREKKESFPLTVTSAQKNPTAFYLCASTLSGNYGYTFGSGTRLTVV.

This clone was recorded a few times. V gene TRBV7-9 combines with J gene TRBJ1-1; 8 bases align to TRBD1. This CDR3 is built from 12 residues. Looked up from germline, CDR1 is SEHNR and CDR2 is FQNEAQ (reference sequence). The CDR3 DNA reads as TGTTCCATCGCAGGGGGCCTGTCTGAAGCTTTCTTT. It translates to CSIAGGLSEAFF.

This chain links TRBV6-5 with TRBJ2-7; TRBD1 aligns across 12 bases. The germline V gene encodes CDR1 MNHEY and CDR2 SVGAGI. V lost 6 bases, J lost 6 bases, and 6 bases stayed unmatched. The CDR3 totals 14 residues. This CDR3 reads CASSGDRGHGEQYF. The CDR3 bases are TGTGCCAGCAGCGGGGACAGGGGGCACGGCGAGCAGTACTTC.

Here the CDR3 reads CASRITGFGSSEQYF. The CDR3 nucleotides are TGTGCCAGTAGAATCACAGGGTTTGGCAGCTCCGAGCAGTACTTC. J is TRBJ2-7 and V is TRBV19, with a tentative D call TRBD1 (6 bases). V lost 6 bases and J lost 6, with 21 bases in between. The germline V gene has CDR1 LNHDA and CDR2 SQIVND (reference sequence). The CDR3 sequence is 15 residues long.

The chain combines TRBV5-1 with TRBJ2-5; D might be TRBD2 (5 bases). Trimming cost V 4 bases and J 4 bases, with 11 bases left between them. The germline V gene encodes CDR1 SGHRS and CDR2 YFSETQ. The CDR3 sequence is 13 residues long. CDR3 nucleotides: TGCGCCAGCAGCCCCCCGGGGAGAGAGACCCAGTACTTC. Translation: CASSPPGRETQYF.

This clone was detected only a few times. The V gene is TRBV2, the J gene TRBJ2-3; a possible D gene is TRBD1 (5 bases). The germline V gene encodes CDR1 SNHLY and CDR2 FYNNEI. Trimming cost V 3 bases and J 5 bases, with 12 bases left between them. This CDR3 region has 14 residues. CDR3 amino acids: CASSDWQGGDTQYF. CDR3 in DNA: TGTGCCAGCAGTGATTGGCAGGGCGGAGATACGCAGTATTTT. Filled out from reference TRBV2 and TRBJ2-3, the complete variable domain reads EPEVTQTPSHQVTQMGQEVILRCVPISNHLYFYWYRQILGQKVEFLVSFYNNEISEKSEIFDDQFSVERPDGSNFTLKIRSTKLEDSAMYFCASSDWQGGDTQYFGPGTRLTVL.

The rearrangement links TRBV18 to TRBJ2-1; 8 nucleotides align to TRBD1. Germline trimming cut 3 bases from V and 3 bases from J; bases unmatched to any gene: 13. The CDR3 totals 18 residues. Germline V lookup: CDR1 KGHSH, CDR2 LQKENI. The DNA for the CDR3 is TGTGCCAGCTCACCCGACGAAGTGGGACAGGCCCTCTACAATGAGCAGTTCTTC. This codes for CASSPDEVGQALYNEQFF.

This clone was detected once. The genes are TRBV6-6 and TRBJ2-5; possibly TRBD2 for D (6 bases). The tail of the sequence fits TRBJ2-7 better, so the J call may be wrong. CDR1 is MNHNY, CDR2 SVGAGI, per germline (reference sequence). The CDR3 is 13 residues long. The CDR3 loop is CASMEGPLYEQYF. The CDR3 bases are TGTGCCAGCATGGAGGGGCCACTCTACGAGCAGTACTTC.

This clone was counted a single time. V gene TRBV2 combines with J gene TRBJ1-2; 9 bases map to TRBD1. Trimming cost V 8 bases and J 7 bases; bases outside gene matches: 2. Germline values: CDR1 SNHLY, CDR2 FYNNEI. This CDR3 has 11 residues. In DNA form, the CDR3 reads TGTGCCAGCGGGACAGGGTCTGGCTACACCTTC. This encodes CASGTGSGYTF.

This chain links TRBV5-1 with TRBJ1-5, with D possibly TRBD1 on 6 matching bases. Germline V gives CDR1 SGHRS, CDR2 YFSETQ. V was shortened by 5 bases and J by 7 bases, with 19 bases between the two germline ends. The CDR3 length is 15 residues. CDR3 DNA: TGCGCCAGCAGAATAACGGCAGGGGAGGGACAGCCCCAGCATTTT. Its translation is CASRITAGEGQPQHF.

This clone was seen a handful of times. The chain combines TRBV28 with TRBJ2-7; D is perhaps TRBD1 (6 bases). The CDR3 is made up of 13 amino acids. Trimming took off 2 bases at V and 2 bases at J, with 7 bases between the two ends. From germline, CDR1 is MDHEN and CDR2 SYDVKM. The CDR3 region is CASSLGGTYEQYF. The CDR3 DNA reads as TGTGCCAGCAGTTTAGGGGGCACCTACGAGCAGTACTTC.

The chain is built from TRBV7-2 and TRBJ2-7; 8 nucleotides line up with TRBD2. The CDR3 spans 14 residues. V lost 2 bases to trimming and J lost 5 bases; unmatched junction nucleotides: 5. Per germline, CDR1 SGHTA and CDR2 FQGNSA. The CDR3 sequence: CASSLRGRINEQYF. The CDR3 DNA sequence: TGTGCCAGCAGCTTACGCGGGAGGATCAACGAGCAGTACTTC.

The chain carries TRBV9 and TRBJ2-7, with TRBD2 matching over 7 bases. The ends lost 0 bases at V and 3 bases at J; junction bases unmatched: 6. In germline, CDR1 is SGDLS, CDR2 YYNGEE. The CDR3 is 15 amino acids. The CDR3 DNA reads as TGTGCCAGCAGCGTAGGGGGCGGGAGCGTCTACGAGCAGTACTTC. This encodes CASSVGGGSVYEQYF.

The gene calls are TRBV9 and TRBJ1-4; D uncertain. The V gene's germline CDR1 is SGDLS and CDR2 YYNGEE. Trimming shortened V by 3 bases and J by 7 bases, and 13 bases separated the two germline ends. The CDR3 is 14 residues long. The CDR3 DNA follows: TGTGCCAGCAGCGCCGGCGGGTGGGGTGAAAAACTGTTTTTT. This codes for CASSAGGWGEKLFF. Based on the CDR3 plus reference TRBV9 and TRBJ1-4, the full variable domain is DSGVTQTPKHLITATGQRVTLRCSPRSGDLSVYWYQQSLDQGLQFLIQYYNGEERAKGNILERFSAQQFPDLHSELNLSSLELGDSALYFCASSAGGWGEKLFFGSGTQLSVL.

This chain joins TRBV6-5 and TRBJ2-2; 7 bases map to TRBD2. The CDR3 sequence is 13 residues long. CDR1 is MNHEY and CDR2 is SVGAGI in the germline V gene. V lost 7 bases and J lost 7; bases outside the gene matches: 6. CDR3 DNA: TGTGCCAGCACCGTGTCGGGGGGCGGGGAGCTGTTTTTT. It is translated as CASTVSGGGELFF.

CDR3 residues: CASSRQGLNSPLHF. The CDR3 coding sequence is TGTGCCAGCAGCCGACAGGGTTTGAATTCACCCCTCCACTTT. The J gene is TRBJ1-6, the V gene TRBV6-5; the match to TRBD1 covers 7 bases. The germline V gene encodes CDR1 MNHEY and CDR2 SVGAGI. V was clipped by 6 bases and J by 7 bases; unmatched bases: 6. The CDR3 runs 14 residues.